The 20 T cell receptor beta chains presented below share a single source sample, sequenced in a study of blood T cell repertoires in COVID-19 (dated by TCRdb to the early 2020s). Libraries came from the immunoSEQ multiplex PCR assay. As stored in TCRdb, this immuneACCESS dataset retains in-frame rearrangements with V and J assigned. A fraction of the clones does not appear; measured against another copy, unresolved V genes explain less than half of the discrepancy, and the remainder lacks a known reason. In all, the sample holds a few hundred thousand clones, and 86% of those were seen once. The ten largest clones represent 2.5% to 3.5% of the sample. Sequenced sample: peripheral blood. The receptors originated from a woman aged 25 to 39 with active or convalescent COVID-19.

The V gene is TRBV12-5, the J gene TRBJ2-3; TRBD1 aligns across 7 bases. The CDR3 has 15 residues. V lost 5 bases, J lost 3 bases, and 8 bases stayed unmatched. CDR1 and CDR2 (germline): LGHNT, FRNRAP. CDR3 residues: CASGPGDRTTDTQYF. For the CDR3, the DNA is TGTGCTAGTGGTCCAGGGGACAGAACAACAGATACGCAGTATTTT.

The chain uses TRBV10-3 and TRBJ2-1; D is perhaps TRBD1 (7 bases). This CDR3 comprises 16 residues. Germline values: CDR1 ENHRY, CDR2 SYGVKD. With 2 bases removed from V and 0 bases from J, the gap between germline ends came to 11 bases. Here the CDR3 reads CAISEPGGSSYNEQFF. In DNA, the CDR3 is TGTGCCATCAGTGAGCCAGGGGGGAGCTCCTACAATGAGCAGTTCTTC.

The chain has TRBV3-1 (or the pseudogene TRBV3-2) and TRBJ2-7; 8 positions agree with TRBD1. This CDR3 spans 16 amino acids. CDR1 and CDR2 from the germline V gene are LGHDT and YNNKEL (reference sequence). Unmatched junction bases numbered 15, after V lost 8 bases and J lost 3 bases. The CDR3 DNA reads TGTGCCAGCGCCGGAACAATGGGACAGGTAATCTACGAGCAGTACTTC. The encoded protein is CASAGTMGQVIYEQYF.

This clone was recorded only once. CDR3 loop: CASSVVAGEVGELFF. CDR3 coding DNA: TGTGCCAGCAGCGTAGTAGCGGGGGAAGTCGGGGAGCTGTTTTTT. The rearrangement links TRBV9 to TRBJ2-2, with TRBD2 matching over 9 bases. The V gene end was trimmed by 0 bases and the J gene end by 7 bases; junction bases not matched to a gene: 4. Germline V gene lookup returns CDR1 SGDLS and CDR2 YYNGEE. The CDR3 is 15 amino acids.

The V call is TRBV19, the J call TRBJ1-2; 9 positions match TRBD1. Germline loops: CDR1 LNHDA, CDR2 SQIVND (reference sequence). With V trimmed by 5 bases and J by 8 bases, 6 bases remained unmatched. CDR3 size: 13 residues. CDR3 bases: TGTGCCAGTAGTCCACAGGGGGCGCGCGGCTACACCTTC. Protein sequence: CASSPQGARGYTF.

The chain has TRBV7-3 and TRBJ1-1; D ambiguous. Trimming left V 5 bases short and J 4 bases short, with 11 bases between. Germline V lookup: CDR1 SGHTA, CDR2 FQGTGA. The CDR3 length is 13 residues. CDR3 sequence: CASSQQSRTEAFF. The DNA for the CDR3 is TGTGCCAGCAGCCAACAATCTCGCACTGAAGCTTTCTTT.

The rearrangement uses TRBV19 and TRBJ2-7, with D possibly being TRBD2 (5 bases). The CDR3 runs 13 residues. Trimming cost V 5 bases and J 3 bases, with 11 bases left between them. Germline loops: CDR1 LNHDA, CDR2 SQIVND (reference sequence). CDR3 residues: CASSRAGGYEQYF. CDR3 bases: TGTGCCAGTAGTCGGGCAGGAGGCTACGAGCAGTACTTC.

CDR3 bases: TGTGCCAGCAGTTACACCGGACAGGTATCAAAAGCTTTCTTT. It yields the protein CASSYTGQVSKAFF. The rearrangement links TRBV6-5 to TRBJ1-1; 7 bases line up with TRBD1. Trimming at V came to 2 bases and at J to 9 bases, leaving 9 bases not matched to a gene. Germline-derived CDR1 and CDR2 are MNHEY and SVGAGI. There are 14 residues in the CDR3.

This clone was counted once. The chain is built from TRBV5-1 and TRBJ2-3; TRBD2 matches 12 bases. Germline V lookup: CDR1 SGHRS, CDR2 YFSETQ. The CDR3 consists of 16 residues. With 3 bases clipped from V and 6 bases from J, the junction kept 8 bases outside the gene matches. The CDR3 protein is CASSSELAGGGDTQYF. The CDR3 bases are TGCGCCAGCAGCTCGGAACTAGCGGGGGGCGGGGATACGCAGTATTTT.

In its sample, this clone was seen a few times. This chain links TRBV28 with TRBJ1-1; D is undetermined. Germline values: CDR1 MDHEN, CDR2 SYDVKM. The V and J ends lost 10 bases and 3 bases respectively, with 12 bases between them. This CDR3 comprises 12 residues. CDR3 amino acids: CATRSGHTEAFF. The CDR3 DNA reads as TGTGCCACCCGGTCGGGTCACACTGAAGCTTTCTTT.

This clone was detected only a few times. The rearrangement uses TRBV7-3 and TRBJ1-6; D possibly corresponds to TRBD1 (5 bases). Trimming pared 4 bases from V and 3 bases from J, leaving 10 bases between. CDR3 length: 15 amino acids. The germline gives CDR1 SGHTA, CDR2 FQGTGA. The chain's CDR3 is CASSSGGVYNSPLHF. The DNA for the CDR3 is TGTGCCAGCAGCTCGGGAGGGGTCTATAATTCACCCCTCCACTTT.

The chain joins TRBV3-1 (or the pseudogene TRBV3-2) to TRBJ1-2; 11 bases fit TRBD1. The CDR3 spans 15 residues. Losses at the gene ends were 4 bases for V and 4 bases for J; bases not matched to a gene: 5. Germline values: CDR1 LGHDT, CDR2 YNNKEL (reference sequence). The CDR3 loop reads CASSPIGTGGYGYTF. CDR3 in DNA: TGTGCCAGCAGCCCCATCGGGACAGGGGGCTATGGCTACACCTTC.

The J gene is TRBJ1-5, the V gene TRBV5-1; D is perhaps TRBD1 (6 bases). This CDR3 spans 16 amino acids. Trimming removed 6 bases at V and 4 bases at J, with 20 bases between. Germline V gives CDR1 SGHRS, CDR2 YFSETQ. CDR3 nucleotides: TGCGCCAGCATGGGGGCCAGCCTTGGAACTAATCAGCCCCAGCATTTT. As protein: CASMGASLGTNQPQHF.

The gene calls are TRBV5-6 and TRBJ1-2; 7 nucleotides agree with TRBD1. The junction had 7 bases not matched to a gene; V was cut back by 5 bases and J by 6 bases. This CDR3 contains 13 residues. The germline V gene encodes CDR1 SGHDT and CDR2 YYEEEE. CDR3 bases: TGTGCCAGCAGTCCCGACAGGGTCCATGGCTACACCTTC. Translation gives CASSPDRVHGYTF.

The chain couples TRBV6-5 to TRBJ1-1, with D uncertain. Germline CDR1 reads MNHEY; CDR2 reads SVGAGI. This CDR3 comprises 13 residues. V lost 3 bases to trimming and J lost 6 bases, with 11 bases between them. The CDR3 nucleotides are TGTGCCAGCAGTTATCGAGGATTCGCTGAAGCTTTCTTT. It codes for CASSYRGFAEAFF.

The genes are TRBV4-3 and TRBJ2-2; D is undetermined. The CDR3 extends over 14 amino acids. The germline V gene has CDR1 LGHNA and CDR2 YSLEER. Between the trimmed V and J ends, which lost 2 bases and 6 bases, there was a span of 10 bases. The CDR3 region is CASSQRGRSGELFF. CDR3 DNA sequence: TGCGCCAGCAGCCAACGAGGCAGATCCGGGGAGCTGTTTTTT.

This chain connects TRBV3-1 (or the pseudogene TRBV3-2) to TRBJ1-5; no clear D gene. V was cut by 3 bases and J by 7 bases, with 7 bases left in between. The CDR3 covers 12 residues. Germline CDR1 is LGHDT and CDR2 is YNNKEL (reference sequence). The CDR3 DNA sequence: TGTGCCAGCAGCCATCTAGGCCAGCCCCAGCATTTT. Translated: CASSHLGQPQHF.

The CDR3 coding sequence is TGCGCCAGCGGTCGAAGTACAGGGGGGGCAGATACGCAGTATTTT. The encoded protein is CASGRSTGGADTQYF. The V call is TRBV4-3, the J call TRBJ2-3; D perhaps matches TRBD1 (8 bases). The ends were cut back, 8 bases at V and 4 bases at J, with 19 bases in the middle. Germline-derived CDR1 and CDR2 are LGHNA and YSLEER. This CDR3 region has 15 residues.

V gene TRBV5-1 combines with J gene TRBJ2-5; tentative D call: TRBD1 (6 bases). CDR1 and CDR2 (germline): SGHRS, YFSETQ. The CDR3 is 13 amino acids. V was clipped by 3 bases and J by 5 bases, with 11 bases between them. CDR3 protein: CASSSTGQETQYF. CDR3 nucleotide sequence: TGCGCCAGCAGCTCTACAGGGCAGGAGACCCAGTACTTC.

The J gene is TRBJ2-5, the V gene TRBV2; a weak D match, TRBD2 (6 bases). Between the trimmed V and J ends, which lost 3 bases and 5 bases, there was a span of 13 bases. The CDR3 loop spans 14 amino acids. Per the germline V gene, CDR1 is SNHLY and CDR2 is FYNNEI. The CDR3 region is CASSDSGSGETQYF. The CDR3 DNA is TGTGCCAGCAGTGACTCGGGCAGCGGGGAGACCCAGTACTTC. The variable domain in full, completed from reference TRBV2 and TRBJ2-5, reads EPEVTQTPSHQVTQMGQEVILRCVPISNHLYFYWYRQILGQKVEFLVSFYNNEISEKSEIFDDQFSVERPDGSNFTLKIRSTKLEDSAMYFCASSDSGSGETQYFGPGTRLLVL.